Sequencing of this T cell receptor (beta chain) was carried out in a study of graft-versus-host responses after intestinal transplantation. Study-wide background: Anti-thymocyte globulin induction was given to all recipients, followed by tacrolimus and steroids for around three years.

As to this clone: Antigen unknown.

The V and J ends lost 5 bases and 5 bases respectively, with 21 bases between them. CDR3 length equals 16 residues. From germline, CDR1 is LGHNA and CDR2 YNFKEQ. General study results and limits: Researchers found GvH clones in recipient marrow, and some showed up first in ileum or blood.

The method was immunoSEQ multiplex PCR; TCRdb's version includes in-frame clones alone and lacks a portion of them. In the table there are around 99,000 clones, roughly 87% of which are singletons. The material was unstimulated CD4+ T cells sorted from spleen or lymph node cells, obtained before transplant. The sequence derives from a human donor who was the organ donor for an intestinal transplant. This chain connects TRBV4-2 to TRBJ2-5, with D possibly matching TRBD1 (6 bases). The CDR3, as DNA: TGTGCCAGCAGCGCTCGCCCGACAGGCTCGGGGGAGACCCAGTACTTC. It translates to CASSARPTGSGETQYF.